The clone carrying this T cell receptor (beta chain) was counted many times. Its antigen is unknown. The germline V gene has CDR1 SGHAT and CDR2 FQNNGV. This CDR3 comprises 13 residues. With 5 bases removed from V and 0 bases from J, the gap between germline ends came to 6 bases. The sample is drawn from a study of T cells in Graves' hyperthyroidism and ophthalmopathy. Study-level results: A model of 13 V-J features distinguished ophthalmopathy from stable hyperthyroidism. It was a median about 6.5 months before onset that the model predicted ophthalmopathy.

Amplification targeted TCR beta CDR3 regions from RNA transcripts. When the TCR CDR3 underwent first-round RT-PCR, the HTBI primer set was used. TCRdb recomputed calls from the multiplex PCR reads with MiXCR, one row per CDR3 protein. The repertoire includes about 350,000 distinct CDR3 sequences, about 15% of them detected once, and roughly 24% sits in the top ten. This TCR was recovered from a woman in her 30s with Graves' hyperthyroidism. Sequencing input: blood. The rearrangement links TRBV11-2 to TRBJ2-3; no clear D gene. This CDR3 is CASSPWSTDTQYF. CDR3 DNA sequence: TGTGCCAGCAGCCCCTGGAGCACAGATACGCAGTATTTT.